Listed below are T cell receptor beta chains from one sample, sequenced in a study of Japanese encephalitis immunity and Zika vaccine responses. Using its own MiXCR run on the 5' RACE reads, TCRdb lists one record per CDR3 protein. Of about 550 distinct CDR3 sequences listed, over 2% are singletons. Source: antigen-activated CD4+ T cells from blood, cultured, taken during a Zika inactivated vaccine study. These receptors were obtained from an adult woman who received an inactivated Zika virus vaccine. Both conserved end residues are part of each CDR3. The order of the fields is D gene, V gene, clone size, J gene, CDR3 protein, CDR3 DNA. D genes are given only for firm matches. Clone size is shown for a subset of rows, as once, few, many or a class of expanded clone.

d_gene: TRBD1; v_gene: TRBV10-1; abundance: large; j_gene: TRBJ2-7; CDR3aa: CASSESTTGGWYEQYF; CDR3nt: TGCGCCAGCAGTGAGTCGACTACAGGGGGCTGGTACGAGCAGTACTTC
d_gene: TRBD1; v_gene: TRBV20-1; abundance: many; j_gene: TRBJ1-1; CDR3aa: CTQLQGFLFPEAFF; CDR3nt: TGCACCCAGCTACAGGGGTTCCTATTCCCTGAAGCTTTCTTT
d_gene: -; v_gene: TRBV30; abundance: medium-sized; j_gene: TRBJ2-7; CDR3aa: CAWNIKGLYEQYF; CDR3nt: TGTGCCTGGAATATAAAGGGTCTCTACGAGCAGTACTTC
d_gene: -; v_gene: TRBV5-4; abundance: medium-sized; j_gene: TRBJ1-1; CDR3aa: CASSLEGQRAFF; CDR3nt: TGTGCCAGCAGCTTGGAGGGACAAAGGGCTTTCTTT
d_gene: TRBD2; v_gene: TRBV20-1; abundance: medium-sized; j_gene: TRBJ2-5; CDR3aa: CSATGLAGGPGTQYF; CDR3nt: TGCAGTGCTACTGGACTAGCGGGGGGTCCAGGGACCCAGTACTTC
d_gene: TRBD1; v_gene: TRBV20-1; abundance: medium-sized; j_gene: TRBJ1-2; CDR3aa: CSARETGEDYGYTF; CDR3nt: TGCAGTGCTAGAGAAACAGGGGAGGACTATGGCTACACCTTC
d_gene: -; v_gene: TRBV6-2/TRBV6-3; abundance: large; j_gene: TRBJ2-1; CDR3aa: CASRPPGLNEQFF; CDR3nt: TGTGCCAGCAGACCTCCGGGCCTCAATGAGCAGTTCTTC
d_gene: -; v_gene: TRBV27; abundance: large; j_gene: TRBJ2-7; CDR3aa: CASSLAYPYEQYF; CDR3nt: TGTGCCAGCAGTTTAGCATATCCCTACGAGCAGTACTTC
d_gene: -; v_gene: TRBV27; abundance: medium-sized; j_gene: TRBJ2-7; CDR3aa: CASSPRTEAYEQYF; CDR3nt: TGTGCCAGCAGTCCCCGGACGGAAGCCTACGAGCAGTACTTC
d_gene: -; v_gene: TRBV29-1; abundance: medium-sized; j_gene: TRBJ1-1; CDR3aa: CSVGEPPVNTEAFF; CDR3nt: TGCAGCGTTGGTGAACCCCCCGTGAACACTGAAGCTTTCTTT
d_gene: -; v_gene: TRBV30; abundance: large; j_gene: TRBJ1-2; CDR3aa: CAWSVRGGNYGYTF; CDR3nt: TGTGCCTGGAGTGTACGAGGCGGTAACTATGGCTACACCTTC
d_gene: -; v_gene: TRBV5-6; abundance: medium-sized; j_gene: TRBJ1-1; CDR3aa: CASSHSSGGNTEAFF; CDR3nt: TGTGCCAGCAGCCATTCGTCGGGAGGGAACACTGAAGCTTTCTTT
d_gene: -; v_gene: TRBV18; abundance: large; j_gene: TRBJ1-4; CDR3aa: CASSLRELEKLFF; CDR3nt: TGTGCCAGCTCACTCCGGGAGCTTGAAAAACTGTTTTTT
d_gene: -; v_gene: TRBV20-1; abundance: medium-sized; j_gene: TRBJ1-2; CDR3aa: CSARDLAQNYGYTF; CDR3nt: TGCAGTGCTAGAGATCTTGCACAGAACTATGGCTACACCTTC
d_gene: TRBD1; v_gene: TRBV19; abundance: -; j_gene: TRBJ2-5; CDR3aa: CASSIPRAGGETQYF; CDR3nt: TGTGCCAGTAGTATCCCCCGGGCAGGGGGAGAGACCCAGTACTTC
d_gene: -; v_gene: TRBV20-1; abundance: medium-sized; j_gene: TRBJ2-7; CDR3aa: CSARDEGRIYEQYF; CDR3nt: TGCAGTGCTAGAGATGAAGGTAGAATCTACGAGCAGTACTTC
d_gene: -; v_gene: TRBV5-1; abundance: -; j_gene: TRBJ1-6; CDR3aa: CASSLARDKYDYNSPLHF; CDR3nt: TGCGCCAGCAGCTTGGCCCGGGACAAATACGACTATAATTCACCCCTCCACTTT
d_gene: TRBD2; v_gene: TRBV20-1; abundance: large; j_gene: TRBJ2-7; CDR3aa: CSAWPQTSGGEQYF; CDR3nt: TGCAGTGCTTGGCCCCAAACATCGGGGGGCGAGCAGTACTTC
d_gene: TRBD2; v_gene: TRBV2; abundance: medium-sized; j_gene: TRBJ2-1; CDR3aa: CASRKRGGTSVDEQFF; CDR3nt: TGTGCCAGCAGGAAACGTGGCGGGACTAGCGTCGATGAGCAGTTCTTC
d_gene: TRBD2; v_gene: TRBV6-2/TRBV6-3; abundance: hyperexpanded; j_gene: TRBJ2-1; CDR3aa: CASSYSPGLVNNEQFF; CDR3nt: TGTGCCAGCAGTTACTCACCGGGACTAGTAAACAATGAGCAGTTCTTC
d_gene: -; v_gene: TRBV3-1; abundance: medium-sized; j_gene: TRBJ2-3; CDR3aa: CASSQRQGTDTQYF; CDR3nt: TGTGCCAGCAGCCAAAGACAAGGCACAGATACGCAGTATTTT
d_gene: -; v_gene: TRBV2; abundance: medium-sized; j_gene: TRBJ1-1; CDR3aa: CASSRQEVTEAFF; CDR3nt: TGTGCCAGCAGTCGACAGGAGGTCACTGAAGCTTTCTTT
d_gene: -; v_gene: TRBV19; abundance: medium-sized; j_gene: TRBJ2-1; CDR3aa: CASSKDYRWGEQFF; CDR3nt: TGTGCCAGTAGTAAAGACTACCGCTGGGGTGAGCAGTTCTTC
d_gene: -; v_gene: TRBV3-1; abundance: large; j_gene: TRBJ2-5; CDR3aa: CASSLTQPPQGTQYF; CDR3nt: TGTGCCAGCAGCCTAACGCAACCTCCCCAGGGGACCCAGTACTTC
d_gene: TRBD1; v_gene: TRBV25-1; abundance: large; j_gene: TRBJ1-2; CDR3aa: CASSESRTGVNGYTF; CDR3nt: TGTGCCAGCAGTGAATCTAGGACAGGGGTCAATGGCTACACCTTC
d_gene: -; v_gene: TRBV19; abundance: medium-sized; j_gene: TRBJ2-7; CDR3aa: CASSVQVSYEQYF; CDR3nt: TGTGCCAGTAGCGTCCAGGTGAGCTACGAGCAGTACTTC
d_gene: TRBD1; v_gene: TRBV19; abundance: medium-sized; j_gene: TRBJ2-7; CDR3aa: CASSLQGVSYEQYF; CDR3nt: TGTGCCAGTAGTCTACAGGGGGTCTCCTACGAGCAGTACTTC
d_gene: TRBD1; v_gene: TRBV24-1; abundance: medium-sized; j_gene: TRBJ2-2; CDR3aa: CATSEQGQIGELFF; CDR3nt: TGTGCCACCAGTGAACAGGGGCAAATCGGGGAGCTGTTTTTT
d_gene: -; v_gene: TRBV6-2/TRBV6-3; abundance: medium-sized; j_gene: TRBJ2-7; CDR3aa: CASSFGTGYEQYF; CDR3nt: TGTGCCAGCAGCTTCGGGACCGGCTACGAGCAGTACTTC
d_gene: TRBD1; v_gene: TRBV5-1; abundance: large; j_gene: TRBJ1-3; CDR3aa: CASSQTGGWSGNTIYF; CDR3nt: TGCGCCAGCAGCCAGACAGGGGGCTGGTCTGGAAACACCATATATTTT
d_gene: -; v_gene: TRBV20-1; abundance: large; j_gene: TRBJ1-2; CDR3aa: CSALLSGRAGYTF; CDR3nt: TGCAGTGCCCTGCTTAGTGGGAGGGCTGGCTACACCTTC
d_gene: -; v_gene: TRBV7-3; abundance: medium-sized; j_gene: TRBJ2-3; CDR3aa: CASSPQRAGAGTDTQYF; CDR3nt: TGTGCCAGCAGCCCGCAGCGGGCGGGTGCTGGCACAGATACGCAGTATTTT
d_gene: TRBD1; v_gene: TRBV19; abundance: medium-sized; j_gene: TRBJ2-4; CDR3aa: CASSIGPTGFQYF; CDR3nt: TGTGCCAGTAGTATAGGGCCGACAGGGTTTCAGTACTTC
d_gene: TRBD1; v_gene: TRBV6-6; abundance: medium-sized; j_gene: TRBJ1-1; CDR3aa: CASSYGTATEAFF; CDR3nt: TGTGCCAGCAGTTACGGGACAGCCACTGAAGCTTTCTTT
d_gene: -; v_gene: TRBV4-2; abundance: large; j_gene: TRBJ2-1; CDR3aa: CASSQDAPLGEQFF; CDR3nt: TGTGCCAGCAGCCAAGACGCCCCCCTTGGGGAGCAGTTCTTC
d_gene: TRBD2; v_gene: TRBV5-1; abundance: medium-sized; j_gene: TRBJ2-7; CDR3aa: CASSLMGLAGADEQYF; CDR3nt: TGCGCCAGCAGCTTGATGGGGCTAGCGGGAGCTGATGAGCAGTACTTC
d_gene: -; v_gene: TRBV28; abundance: large; j_gene: TRBJ2-5; CDR3aa: CASSANGGQKQETQYF; CDR3nt: TGTGCCAGCAGTGCTAACGGGGGACAGAAACAAGAGACCCAGTACTTC
d_gene: -; v_gene: TRBV28; abundance: hyperexpanded; j_gene: TRBJ2-5; CDR3aa: CASSGRGTQYF; CDR3nt: TGTGCCAGCAGCGGACGCGGGACCCAGTACTTC
d_gene: -; v_gene: TRBV3-1; abundance: medium-sized; j_gene: TRBJ1-1; CDR3aa: CASSTVGLEAFF; CDR3nt: TGTGCCAGCAGTACGGTCGGCCTTGAAGCTTTCTTT
d_gene: -; v_gene: TRBV20-1; abundance: medium-sized; j_gene: TRBJ1-2; CDR3aa: CSARDLKGGGYGYTF; CDR3nt: TGCAGTGCTAGAGATCTGAAGGGAGGCGGCTATGGCTACACCTTC
d_gene: TRBD1; v_gene: TRBV6-5; abundance: medium-sized; j_gene: TRBJ1-6; CDR3aa: CASSKRPGTGISYNSPLHF; CDR3nt: TGTGCCAGCAGCAAACGTCCCGGGACAGGGATCTCCTATAATTCACCCCTCCACTTT
d_gene: -; v_gene: TRBV19; abundance: many; j_gene: TRBJ1-1; CDR3aa: CASSTFAGAEAFF; CDR3nt: TGTGCCAGTAGTACCTTCGCCGGGGCAGAAGCTTTCTTT
d_gene: TRBD2; v_gene: TRBV20-1; abundance: medium-sized; j_gene: TRBJ2-7; CDR3aa: CSARDWRAGGTYEQYF; CDR3nt: TGCAGTGCTAGAGATTGGAGAGCGGGAGGTACCTACGAGCAGTACTTC
d_gene: -; v_gene: TRBV19; abundance: medium-sized; j_gene: TRBJ2-7; CDR3aa: CASSMQGIVSEQYF; CDR3nt: TGTGCCAGTAGTATGCAAGGTATCGTCTCCGAGCAGTACTTC
d_gene: -; v_gene: TRBV5-5; abundance: medium-sized; j_gene: TRBJ2-2; CDR3aa: CASAGIGTANTGELFF; CDR3nt: TGTGCCAGCGCCGGAATCGGAACCGCGAACACCGGGGAGCTGTTTTTT
d_gene: -; v_gene: TRBV6-5; abundance: many; j_gene: TRBJ1-4; CDR3aa: CASRASGARGEKLFF; CDR3nt: TGTGCCAGCAGAGCTTCGGGGGCGCGGGGTGAAAAACTGTTTTTT
d_gene: -; v_gene: TRBV27; abundance: many; j_gene: TRBJ1-5; CDR3aa: CASTQRGSNQPQHF; CDR3nt: TGTGCCAGCACCCAGAGGGGGAGCAATCAGCCCCAGCATTTT
d_gene: TRBD2; v_gene: TRBV20-1; abundance: large; j_gene: TRBJ2-7; CDR3aa: CSARLAGVREQYF; CDR3nt: TGCAGTGCTAGGCTAGCGGGAGTGCGCGAGCAGTACTTC